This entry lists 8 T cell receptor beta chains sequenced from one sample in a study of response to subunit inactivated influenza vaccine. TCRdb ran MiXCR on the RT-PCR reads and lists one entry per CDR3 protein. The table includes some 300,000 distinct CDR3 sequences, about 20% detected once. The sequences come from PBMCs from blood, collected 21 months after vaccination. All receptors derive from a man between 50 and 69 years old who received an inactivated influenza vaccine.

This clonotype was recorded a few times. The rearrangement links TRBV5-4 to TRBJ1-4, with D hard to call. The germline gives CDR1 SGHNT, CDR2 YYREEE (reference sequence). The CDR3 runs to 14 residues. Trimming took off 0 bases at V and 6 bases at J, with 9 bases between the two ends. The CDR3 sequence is CASSLGSKDEKLFF. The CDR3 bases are TGTGCCAGCAGCTTGGGGAGTAAGGATGAAAAACTGTTTTTT.

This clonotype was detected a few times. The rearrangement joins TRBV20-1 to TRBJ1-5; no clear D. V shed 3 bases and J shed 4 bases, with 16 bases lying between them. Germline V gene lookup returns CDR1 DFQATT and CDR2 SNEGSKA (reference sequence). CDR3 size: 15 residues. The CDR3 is CSARPHGTPNQPQHF. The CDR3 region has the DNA TGCAGTGCTAGGCCCCACGGAACCCCGAATCAGCCCCAGCATTTT.

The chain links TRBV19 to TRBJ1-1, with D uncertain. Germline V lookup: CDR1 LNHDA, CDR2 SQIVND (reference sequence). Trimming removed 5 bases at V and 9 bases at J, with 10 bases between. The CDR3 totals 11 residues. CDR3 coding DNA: TGTGCCAGTAGTGCCGCACGCCAAGCTTTCTTT. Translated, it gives CASSAARQAFF. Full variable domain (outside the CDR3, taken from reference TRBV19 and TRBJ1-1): DGGITQSPKYLFRKEGQNVTLSCEQNLNHDAMYWYRQDPGQGLRLIYYSQIVNDFQKGDIAEGYSVSREKKESFPLTVTSAQKNPTAFYLCASSAARQAFFGQGTRLTVV.

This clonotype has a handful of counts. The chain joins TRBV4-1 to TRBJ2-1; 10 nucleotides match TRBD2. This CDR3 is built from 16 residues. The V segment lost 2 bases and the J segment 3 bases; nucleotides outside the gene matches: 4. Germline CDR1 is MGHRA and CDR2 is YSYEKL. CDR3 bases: TGCGCCAGCAGCCAATCCCGGACTAGCGGCTACAATGAGCAGTTCTTC. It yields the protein CASSQSRTSGYNEQFF.

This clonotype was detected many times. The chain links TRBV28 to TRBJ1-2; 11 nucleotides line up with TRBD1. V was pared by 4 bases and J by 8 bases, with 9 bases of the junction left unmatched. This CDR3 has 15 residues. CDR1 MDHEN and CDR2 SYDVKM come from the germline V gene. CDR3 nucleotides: TGTGCCAGCAGTTCTTCTGGACAGGGGGCGCGAGGCTACACCTTC. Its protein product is CASSSSGQGARGYTF.

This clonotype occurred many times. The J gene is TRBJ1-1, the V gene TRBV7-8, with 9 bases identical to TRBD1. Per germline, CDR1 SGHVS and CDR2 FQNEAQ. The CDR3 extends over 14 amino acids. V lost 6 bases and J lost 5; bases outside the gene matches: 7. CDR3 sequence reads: CASSLTGGITEAFF. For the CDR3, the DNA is TGTGCCAGCAGTCTCACAGGGGGCATAACTGAAGCTTTCTTT.

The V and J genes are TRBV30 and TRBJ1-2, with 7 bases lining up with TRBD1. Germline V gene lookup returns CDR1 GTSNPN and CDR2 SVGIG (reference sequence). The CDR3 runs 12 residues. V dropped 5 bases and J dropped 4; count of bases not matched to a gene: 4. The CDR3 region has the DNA TGTGCCTGGGACAGGGAGGCCTATGGCTACACCTTC. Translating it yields CAWDREAYGYTF.

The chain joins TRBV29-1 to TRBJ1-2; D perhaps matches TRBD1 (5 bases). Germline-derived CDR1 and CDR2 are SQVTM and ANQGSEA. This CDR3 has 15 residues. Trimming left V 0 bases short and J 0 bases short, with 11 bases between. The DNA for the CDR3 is TGCAGCGTTGAAGATGGGGGGGGAGCTAACTATGGCTACACCTTC. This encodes CSVEDGGGANYGYTF.